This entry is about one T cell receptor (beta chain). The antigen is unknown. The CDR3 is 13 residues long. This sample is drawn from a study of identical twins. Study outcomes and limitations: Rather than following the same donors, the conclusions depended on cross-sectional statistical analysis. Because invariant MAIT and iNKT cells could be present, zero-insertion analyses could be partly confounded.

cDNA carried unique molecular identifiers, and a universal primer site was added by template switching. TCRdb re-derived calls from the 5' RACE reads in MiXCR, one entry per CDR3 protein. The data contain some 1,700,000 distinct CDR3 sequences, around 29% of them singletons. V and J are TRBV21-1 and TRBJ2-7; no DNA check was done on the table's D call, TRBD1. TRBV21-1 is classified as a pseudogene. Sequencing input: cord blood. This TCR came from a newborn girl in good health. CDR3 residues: CASRDRYSYEQYF. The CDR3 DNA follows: TGTGCCAGCCGGGACCGATACTCCTACGAGCAGTACTTC.